This T cell receptor (beta chain) derives from a study of tumor-infiltrating lymphocytes in oesophageal squamous cell carcinoma (dated by TCRdb to the mid-2010s). Trimming takes 6 bases from V and 13 bases from J, and the germline ends sit 22 bases apart. CDR1 MNHEY and CDR2 SVGEGT were looked up in the germline V gene. The CDR3 covers 14 residues, taking in both the cysteine and the phenylalanine. The DNA shown is the 42-base CDR3, in frame from base 1. Note on this clonotype: Its antigen target is currently unknown. No much larger clone exists at a distance of one base, and base qualities are not known.

Library method: PCR. The instrument given in TCRdb is Illumina HiSeq 2000. The raw public data were reprocessed by TCRdb itself: fastp quality trimming at Q25, MiXCR clonotype calling, in-frame beta chains only. All rows with the same CDR3 protein become a single entry with the most common DNA and genes. Here the sample has 15,000 to 20,000 distinct CDR3 sequences; roughly 53% occur a single time. The top ten clones comprise 23% of the sample. The sequence links TRBV6-2 or TRBV6-3 to TRBJ2-4; the D segment may tentatively be TRBD1 or TRBD2, each giving 5 matched bases. This TCR was sampled from a male donor with esophageal squamous cell carcinoma. Sample: esophageal tumor tissue. The CDR3 corresponds to CASRGEYRTDTQYF. In nucleotides, the sequence is TGTGCCAGCAGAGGGGAGTATCGCACAGATACGCAGTACTTC.